Shown below are 8 T cell receptor beta chains from a single sample sequenced in a study of cytomegalovirus exposure and HLA in healthy donors. It was with 60 Vbeta and 13 Jbeta primers that the PCR ran. Some clones are missing from TCRdb's copy, which holds only in-frame ones; the method was immunoSEQ multiplex PCR. This sample has 95,000 to 150,000 clones; more than 60% occur once, and the top ten carry more than 1.5%. The source material was PBMCs. The receptors shown here come from a man in his late teens or twenties in good health and CMV-seronegative.

This clone was seen more than once but under ten times. The rearrangement links TRBV28 to TRBJ1-2; 7 bases line up with TRBD1. The V and J ends lost 2 bases and 2 bases, in that order; junction bases with no gene match: 2. Germline values: CDR1 MDHEN, CDR2 SYDVKM. This CDR3 is 14 amino acids long. CDR3 sequence reads: CASSLQGGNYGYTF. DNA for the CDR3: TGTGCCAGCAGTTTACAGGGGGGAAACTATGGCTACACCTTC.

The chain joins TRBV5-4 to TRBJ2-7, with D maybe TRBD2 (6 bases). Germline assignment: CDR1 SGHNT and CDR2 YYREEE (reference sequence). Trimming took off 10 bases at V and 2 bases at J, with 13 bases between the two ends. The length of the CDR3 is 12 residues. CDR3 sequence: CASRGDTYEQYF. CDR3 in DNA: TGTGCCTCTCGCGGGGATACCTACGAGCAGTACTTC.

The gene calls are TRBV9 and TRBJ1-2; TRBD1 agrees at 9 bases. Germline CDR1 SGDLS, CDR2 YYNGEE. J was trimmed by 4 bases and V by 7 bases; bases with no gene match: 14. The CDR3 spans 16 residues. Here the CDR3 reads CASRGDRDSAGYGYTF. As DNA, the CDR3 is TGTGCCAGCCGGGGGGACAGGGATTCAGCGGGCTATGGCTACACCTTC.

The rearrangement uses TRBV7-2 and TRBJ2-7, with a possible D match to TRBD1 (6 bases). V lost 5 bases and J 3 bases, leaving 20 bases between the germline ends. Germline V gene sequence: CDR1 SGHTA, CDR2 FQGNSA. This CDR3 has 16 residues. This CDR3 reads CASSPRGVQGLYEQYF. The CDR3 nucleotides read TGTGCCAGCAGCCCTAGAGGCGTACAGGGCCTCTACGAGCAGTACTTC.

V usage is TRBV29-1 and J usage is TRBJ1-1; 8 bases fit TRBD1. Unmatched junction bases numbered 5, after V lost 5 bases and J lost 3 bases. The germline V gene has CDR1 SQVTM and CDR2 ANQGSEA. The CDR3 is made up of 13 amino acids. The CDR3 DNA follows: TGCAGCGTTCACCGGACAGGGCACACTGAAGCTTTCTTT. It specifies CSVHRTGHTEAFF.

This clone was observed a handful of times. The J gene is TRBJ2-1, the V gene TRBV28, with TRBD2 matching over 8 bases. The CDR3 covers 12 residues. The junction had 1 base not matched to a gene; V was cut back by 1 base and J by 11 bases. Germline V gene data show CDR1 as MDHEN and CDR2 as SYDVKM. The CDR3 DNA follows: TGTGCCAGCAGTTTATTAGCGGGAAAGCAGTTCTTC. Amino acids: CASSLLAGKQFF. Together with reference TRBV28 and TRBJ2-1, the CDR3 gives the full variable domain: DVKVTQSSRYLVKRTGEKVFLECVQDMDHENMFWYRQDPGLGLRLIYFSYDVKMKEKGDIPEGYSVSREKKERFSLILESASTNQTSMYLCASSLLAGKQFFGPGTRLTVL.

The chain recombines TRBV6-5 with TRBJ2-7; 9 bases fit TRBD1. Trimming removed 4 bases from V and 7 bases from J; junction bases left unmatched: 14. This CDR3 is built from 16 residues. CDR1 MNHEY and CDR2 SVGAGI come from the germline V gene. The CDR3 loop reads CASSSTSGTGFGEQYF. In DNA, the CDR3 is TGTGCCAGCAGTTCGACCTCCGGGACAGGGTTTGGGGAGCAGTACTTC.

This rearrangement joins TRBV6-1 to TRBJ1-6; TRBD1 aligns across 10 bases. V was clipped by 7 bases and J by 8 bases; unmatched bases: 5. Germline CDR1 and CDR2: MNHNS and SASEGT. CDR3 size: 14 residues. CDR3 sequence: CASTMDRGDSPLHF. CDR3 DNA sequence: TGTGCCAGCACCATGGACAGGGGGGATTCACCCCTCCACTTT.